In this sample, the clone carrying this TCR beta chain turned up a few times. These data are taken from a study of T-cell memory formation after mild COVID-19. The V and J ends lost 1 base and 4 bases, in that order; junction bases with no gene match: 3. Per the germline V gene, CDR1 is MGHRA and CDR2 is YSYEKL. There are 15 residues in the CDR3. TCRdb redid the calling of the 5' RACE reads with MiXCR, one entry per CDR3 protein. The data contain 580,000 or so distinct CDR3 sequences, 15% to 20% of them singletons. The clonotype originates from an adult woman who had mild COVID-19 (a few samples of this study predate the infection). Cell type and time point are not known. The sequenced material came from PBMCs or a T cell subset sorted from them (not recorded which). The chain combines TRBV4-1 with TRBJ2-7; TRBD2 matches at 11 bases. CDR3 in amino acids: CASSQVSSGGYEQYF. The CDR3 DNA reads TGCGCCAGCAGCCAAGTTTCTAGCGGGGGGTACGAGCAGTACTTC.